This TCR beta chain was observed in a study of OX40 agonist ivuxolimab in advanced cancers. Measured with immunoSEQ multiplex PCR; TCRdb has only the in-frame clones, and not every one. In the table there are about 62,000 clones, about 85% of which are singletons. V gave up 6 bases and J gave up 2 bases, with 15 bases separating them. CDR1 is SNHLY, CDR2 FYNNEI, per germline. The CDR3 is made up of 15 amino acids. Sample: CD4+ or CD8+ T cells sorted from blood, taken in a trial of the OX40 agonist ivuxolimab. The receptor was isolated from an adult with an advanced solid tumor such as melanoma, head and neck, liver or kidney cancer. The chain couples TRBV2 to TRBJ2-3; tentative D call: TRBD2 (6 bases). The CDR3 sequence is CASRARDSYTDTQYF. The CDR3 nucleotides are TGTGCCAGCAGGGCTCGGGACTCTTACACAGATACGCAGTATTTT.